These 27 T cell receptor beta chains originate from one sample sequenced in a study of blood T cells in healthy people across ages. The authors ran a second PCR of roughly 6 to 11 cycles using a sample-barcoded 5' primer and a J-beta primer mix. One entry per CDR3 protein results from TCRdb running MiXCR on the 5' RACE reads. The repertoire consists of almost 800,000 distinct CDR3 sequences, with 58% occurring once and the leading ten covering 22%. The sample comprised blood. Receptor source: a man aged 25-45 years in good health.

Concerning this clonotype itself: Germline and junction disagree at one end, which may indicate a read error. The chain is built from TRBV6-6 and TRBJ1-6, with 7 bases matching TRBD1. The CDR3 totals 13 residues. Germline CDR1 MNHNY, CDR2 SVGAGI (reference sequence). The CDR3, as DNA: TGTGACAGCGGGGACAGTCCCGCTTCACCCCTCCACTTT. Amino acids: CDSGDSPASPLHF.

The CDR3 DNA follows: TGTGCCAGCAGCTTATGGGTGTGGCGACCCGCTCAACCATCTTACAATGAGCAGTTCTTC. Its protein is CASSLWVWRPAQPSYNEQFF. The chain is built from TRBV7-2 and TRBJ2-1; D unresolved. Between the trimmed V and J ends, which lost 2 bases and 4 bases, there was a span of 27 bases. The CDR3 is made up of 20 amino acids. Germline lookup yields CDR1 SGHTA and CDR2 FQGNSA.

V and J are TRBV28 and TRBJ1-1; D is unclear. With 4 bases removed from V and 11 bases from J, the gap between germline ends came to 23 bases. This CDR3 is 15 amino acids long. Per germline, CDR1 MDHEN and CDR2 SYDVKM. The CDR3 here is CASSSGRRRWTAAFF. Here the CDR3 DNA reads TGTGCCAGCAGTTCGGGCAGGCGACGATGGACTGCGGCTTTCTTT.

The CDR3 loop is CSALNRLAGPNEQFF. CDR3 nucleotides: TGCAGTGCGCTTAACCGACTAGCGGGACCGAATGAGCAGTTCTTC. The chain carries TRBV20-1 and TRBJ2-1, with TRBD2 matching 11 bases. Trimming removed 6 bases from V and 7 bases from J; junction bases left unmatched: 11. Germline V gives CDR1 DFQATT, CDR2 SNEGSKA (reference sequence). CDR3 length: 15 amino acids.

This clonotype has a single count. This rearrangement joins TRBV7-9 to TRBJ2-6; D ambiguous. V lost 3 bases and J lost 1, with 7 bases in between. The CDR3 runs to 15 residues. Germline V gene lookup returns CDR1 SEHNR and CDR2 FQNEAQ (reference sequence). This CDR3 reads CASSLWPSGANVLTF. The CDR3 DNA reads as TGTGCCAGCAGCTTGTGGCCGTCTGGGGCCAACGTCCTGACTTTC.

V is TRBV5-6 and J is TRBJ2-3; tentatively, D is TRBD1 (5 bases). V lost 0 bases, J lost 0 bases, and 11 bases lay in between. CDR1 SGHDT and CDR2 YYEEEE come from the germline V gene. The CDR3 runs to 16 residues. The CDR3 bases are TGTGCCAGCAGCTTGGCAGTCTGGGGCAGCACAGATACGCAGTATTTT. Its translation: CASSLAVWGSTDTQYF.

V and J are TRBV6-2 or TRBV6-3 and TRBJ2-1; 13 bases are shared with TRBD2. There are 14 residues in the CDR3. Germline V gene data show CDR1 as MNHEY and CDR2 as SVGEGT. The junction had 5 bases not matched to a gene; V was cut back by 6 bases and J by 9 bases. This CDR3 is CASRLAGGHGEQFF. In nucleotides, the CDR3 is TGTGCCAGCAGACTAGCGGGGGGGCATGGTGAGCAGTTCTTC.

V is TRBV20-1 and J is TRBJ2-2; possibly TRBD2 for D (6 bases). Trimming stripped 1 base from V and 2 bases from J, with 20 bases between. The CDR3 consists of 18 residues. The germline CDR1 and CDR2 sequences are DFQATT and SNEGSKA (reference sequence). The CDR3: CSARGPAGSPSNTGELFF. In nucleotides, the CDR3 is TGCAGTGCTAGAGGCCCCGCGGGGAGTCCCTCCAACACCGGGGAGCTGTTTTTT.

V is TRBV28 and J is TRBJ2-5, with 8 bases matching TRBD1. The CDR3 length is 14 residues. With V trimmed by 6 bases and J by 5 bases, 8 bases remained unmatched. Germline V gene sequence: CDR1 MDHEN, CDR2 SYDVKM. The CDR3 is CASRATTGVETQYF. As DNA, the CDR3 is TGTGCCAGCAGAGCGACGACAGGGGTTGAGACCCAGTACTTC.

Details on this clonotype: Its ends do not fully match the called genes, so a read error is possible. This CDR3 is CASGQTPGQAYGYTF. CDR3 DNA sequence: TGCGCCAGCGGCCAAACCCCGGGACAGGCCTATGGCTACACCTTC. V usage is TRBV4-3 and J usage is TRBJ1-2; TRBD1 agrees at 8 bases. Germline loops: CDR1 LGHNA, CDR2 YSLEER. The CDR3 covers 15 residues.

The chain uses TRBV28 and TRBJ2-7; D might be TRBD1 (6 bases). The CDR3 covers 16 residues. The germline V gene encodes CDR1 MDHEN and CDR2 SYDVKM. Trimming took 5 bases from V and 0 from J, leaving 17 bases between them. The CDR3 sequence: CASSGSAPRGSYEQYF. The CDR3 DNA reads TGTGCCAGCAGTGGGTCCGCGCCCAGGGGCTCCTACGAGCAGTACTTC.

A note on this clonotype: Sequence at one end of the junction differs from germline and may be a read error. The chain joins TRBV12-3 or TRBV12-4 to TRBJ1-5; D not resolved. The CDR3 loop spans 13 amino acids. The DNA for the CDR3 is TGTGCCAGCAGTGTTGACCGAAATCGGCCCCAGCATTTT. Amino acid sequence: CASSVDRNRPQHF.

The chain carries TRBV7-2 and TRBJ2-1; 13 bases line up with TRBD2. CDR3 length equals 17 residues. Per germline, CDR1 SGHTA and CDR2 FQGNSA. The junction had 5 bases not matched to a gene; V was cut back by 0 bases and J by 6 bases. The CDR3 reads CASSLAVGLAGSNEQFF. DNA for the CDR3: TGTGCCAGCAGCTTAGCGGTGGGACTAGCGGGAAGCAATGAGCAGTTCTTC.

The V gene is TRBV7-2, the J gene TRBJ2-4; 11 positions match TRBD2. With the DNA end fitting TRBJ2-5 better, the J assignment may be wrong. The V gene's germline CDR1 is SGHTA and CDR2 FQGNSA. The CDR3 is made up of 17 amino acids. The CDR3 loop is CASSPEPLAGGTGTQYF. CDR3 bases: TGTGCCAGCAGCCCGGAGCCTTTAGCGGGAGGGACAGGGACCCAGTACTTC.

The chain employs TRBV14 and TRBJ2-1; 9 nucleotides line up with TRBD2. Germline CDR1 reads SGHDN; CDR2 reads FVKESK. This CDR3 is built from 14 residues. V gave up 3 bases and J gave up 6 bases; unmatched junction bases: 3. The CDR3 is CASSHPTSGNEQFF. The CDR3, as DNA: TGTGCCAGCAGCCATCCGACTAGCGGCAATGAGCAGTTCTTC. Full variable domain (remainder filled in from reference TRBV14 and TRBJ2-1): EAGVTQFPSHSVIEKGQTVTLRCDPISGHDNLYWYRRVMGKEIKFLLHFVKESKQDESGMPNNRFLAERTGGTYSTLKVQPAELEDSGVYFCASSHPTSGNEQFFGPGTRLTVL.

This clonotype has just a few counts. Germline is not matched at one junction end, which may reflect a read error. The chain is built from TRBV7-2 and TRBJ2-7; D call uncertain. The germline V gene encodes CDR1 SGHTA and CDR2 FQGNSA. The CDR3 consists of 14 residues. CDR3: CASSLDHGSNEQYF. CDR3 sequence (DNA): TGTGCCAGCAGCTTAGATCACGGCTCCAACGAGCAGTACTTC.

The J gene is TRBJ2-1, the V gene TRBV20-1; D not certain. Deletions cut 0 bases from V and 0 bases from J, with 6 bases between. In germline, CDR1 is DFQATT, CDR2 SNEGSKA (reference sequence). This CDR3 spans 14 amino acids. CDR3: CSARDPRSYNEQFF. The CDR3 DNA reads TGCAGTGCTAGAGATCCGCGCTCCTACAATGAGCAGTTCTTC.

The chain combines TRBV7-9 with TRBJ2-7, with TRBD1 matching 9 bases. Germline V gives CDR1 SEHNR, CDR2 FQNEAQ (reference sequence). This CDR3 has 14 amino acids. The V gene end was trimmed by 5 bases and the J gene end by 6 bases; junction bases not matched to a gene: 8. CDR3 nucleotide sequence: TGTGCCAGCAGCGCCGGGACAGGGTACCGCGAGCAGTACTTC. Protein sequence: CASSAGTGYREQYF.

This clonotype was observed a handful of times. This CDR3 reads CASFLFLNTEAFF. CDR3 nucleotide sequence: TGTGCCAGCTTTCTATTTTTGAACACTGAAGCTTTCTTT. V gene TRBV6-1 combines with J gene TRBJ1-1; D call uncertain. The CDR3 runs 13 residues. Germline V gene sequence: CDR1 MNHNS, CDR2 SASEGT. V lost 8 bases and J lost 0, with 10 bases in between.

The chain combines TRBV7-8 with TRBJ2-3; TRBD2 is a possible D gene (6 bases). Germline CDR1 SGHVS, CDR2 FQNEAQ. Trimming stripped 2 bases from V and 0 bases from J, with 15 bases between. The CDR3 sequence is 17 residues long. The CDR3 sequence is CASSLFPGTSSTDTQYF. The CDR3 DNA follows: TGTGCCAGCAGCTTATTCCCCGGGACTTCTAGCACAGATACGCAGTATTTT.

The chain combines TRBV19 with TRBJ2-7, with no clear D. Germline-derived CDR1 and CDR2 are LNHDA and SQIVND (reference sequence). Between the trimmed V and J ends, which lost 6 bases and 2 bases, there was a span of 14 bases. This CDR3 is built from 14 residues. CDR3 in amino acids: CASSGATPTYEQYF. In nucleotides, the CDR3 is TGTGCCAGTAGCGGAGCTACCCCGACCTACGAGCAGTACTTC.

The chain joins TRBV6-5 to TRBJ1-6; no firm D call. V lost 4 bases and J lost 8, with 9 bases in between. CDR1 MNHEY and CDR2 SVGAGI come from the germline V gene. This CDR3 is 13 amino acids long. CDR3 sequence reads: CASSFRADSPLHF. The CDR3 nucleotides are TGTGCCAGCAGTTTCCGGGCTGATTCACCCCTCCACTTT.

This rearrangement joins TRBV20-1 to TRBJ2-3; perhaps TRBD2 as D (6 bases). The CDR3 is 17 amino acids. Germline V gene data show CDR1 as DFQATT and CDR2 as SNEGSKA (reference sequence). V was shortened by 1 base and J by 3 bases, with 20 bases between the two germline ends. The CDR3 DNA reads TGCAGTGCTAGAGGGCTAGCGAACTCCCAAAATACAGATACGCAGTATTTT. Amino acid sequence: CSARGLANSQNTDTQYF.

In regard to this clonotype: A much larger clone lies one base from this, so it may be a read error. The chain joins TRBV4-3 to TRBJ2-7; D is undetermined. This CDR3 is built from 15 residues. V lost 2 bases to trimming and J lost 0 bases, with 11 bases between them. Germline CDR1 reads LGHNA; CDR2 reads YSLEER. CDR3 amino acids: CASSQNLGSSYEQYF. Written as DNA, the CDR3 is TGCGCCAGCAGCCAAAATCTAGGAAGCTCCTACGAGCAGTACTTC.

There are a few counts of this clonotype. The chain has TRBV20-1 and TRBJ2-1; TRBD2 matches at 11 bases. The CDR3 contains 14 residues. Germline V gene sequence: CDR1 DFQATT, CDR2 SNEGSKA (reference sequence). Losses at the gene ends were 6 bases for V and 4 bases for J; bases not matched to a gene: 5. CDR3 in amino acids: CSAEGLAEYNEQFF. CDR3 in DNA: TGCAGTGCGGAGGGACTAGCGGAATACAATGAGCAGTTCTTC.

The sample holds a few counts of this clonotype. The chain employs TRBV10-3 and TRBJ2-5, with TRBD2 matching 9 bases. Germline loops: CDR1 ENHRY, CDR2 SYGVKD. The ends lost 3 bases at V and 5 bases at J; junction bases unmatched: 13. This CDR3 is built from 17 residues. Here the CDR3 DNA reads TGTGCCATCAGTGAATTAGCGGGAGCATACCTGTGGGAGACCCAGTACTTC. Translated: CAISELAGAYLWETQYF.

V usage is TRBV18 and J usage is TRBJ2-7; tentative D call: TRBD1 (5 bases). Germline V gene sequence: CDR1 KGHSH, CDR2 LQKENI. The CDR3 consists of 14 residues. V was pared by 3 bases and J by 6 bases, with 15 bases between. The CDR3 is CASSPNTQRGEQYF. In DNA, the CDR3 is TGTGCCAGCTCACCGAACACCCAAAGGGGCGAGCAGTACTTC.